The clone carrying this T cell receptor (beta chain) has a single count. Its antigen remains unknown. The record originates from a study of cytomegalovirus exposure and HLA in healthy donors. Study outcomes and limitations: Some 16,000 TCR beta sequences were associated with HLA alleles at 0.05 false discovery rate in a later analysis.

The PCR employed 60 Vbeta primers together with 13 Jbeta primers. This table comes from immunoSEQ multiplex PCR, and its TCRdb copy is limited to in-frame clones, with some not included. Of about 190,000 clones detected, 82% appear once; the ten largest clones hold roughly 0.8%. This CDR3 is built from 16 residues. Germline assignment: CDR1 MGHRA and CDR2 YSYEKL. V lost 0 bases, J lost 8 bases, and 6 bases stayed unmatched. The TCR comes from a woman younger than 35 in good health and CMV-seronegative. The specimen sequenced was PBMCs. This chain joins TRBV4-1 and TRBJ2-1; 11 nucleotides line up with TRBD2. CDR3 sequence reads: CASSQEPSGRSYEQFF. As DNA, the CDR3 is TGCGCCAGCAGCCAAGAACCTAGCGGGAGGTCGTATGAGCAGTTCTTC.